These 6 T cell receptor beta chains were all obtained from the same sample, sequenced in a study of CD4 and CD8 cells across lung adenocarcinoma regions. TCRdb recomputed calls from the PCR reads with MiXCR, one row per CDR3 protein. The sample shows some 4,100 distinct CDR3 sequences, roughly 47% of them seen only once. The material sequenced was CD4+ T cells from the margin of a lung tumor. These receptors were taken from a female donor with lung adenocarcinoma. The CD4 and CD8 labels of this study may be unreliable.

This clonotype qualifies as large. The chain employs TRBV7-2 and TRBJ2-1; TRBD2 matches 7 bases. The junction had 2 bases not matched to a gene; V was cut back by 0 bases and J by 6 bases. This CDR3 spans 14 amino acids. The germline CDR1 and CDR2 sequences are SGHTA and FQGNSA. The chain's CDR3 is CASSLAAGANEQFF. The CDR3 DNA follows: TGTGCCAGCAGCTTAGCGGCGGGAGCCAATGAGCAGTTCTTC.

The chain is built from TRBV20-1 and TRBJ2-5, with 8 bases aligning to TRBD2. The germline gives CDR1 DFQATT, CDR2 SNEGSKA (reference sequence). V trimming: 3 bases; J trimming: 5 bases; junction bases outside the gene matches: 17. This CDR3 region has 17 residues. CDR3 sequence (DNA): TGCAGTGCTAGGGGCGCGCAGCGGGGGTTGTTTTTGGAGACCCAGTACTTC. Its protein product is CSARGAQRGLFLETQYF.

In this sample, this clonotype turned up once. This chain uses TRBV7-2 with TRBJ2-2; a weak D match, TRBD1 (6 bases). Trimming took off 4 bases at V and 3 bases at J, with 9 bases between the two ends. The CDR3 runs to 14 residues. CDR1 and CDR2 (germline): SGHTA, FQGNSA. The CDR3 here is CASSSAGDTGELFF. The CDR3 nucleotides read TGTGCCAGCAGCTCGGCAGGGGACACCGGGGAGCTGTTTTTT.

This clonotype turned up a few times. This chain connects TRBV11-2 to TRBJ2-3; D not resolved. The length of the CDR3 is 13 residues. Looked up from germline, CDR1 is SGHAT and CDR2 is FQNNGV. Trimming took off 1 base at V and 1 base at J, with 3 bases between the two ends. The CDR3 reads CASSLAGTDTQYF. The CDR3 coding sequence is TGTGCCAGCAGCTTAGCCGGCACAGATACGCAGTATTTT.

V usage is TRBV18 and J usage is TRBJ2-3, with 9 bases aligning to TRBD1. The CDR3 has 14 residues. Looked up from germline, CDR1 is KGHSH and CDR2 is LQKENI. With V trimmed by 3 bases and J by 3 bases, 1 base remained unmatched. The CDR3 sequence is CASSPGQGTDTQYF. CDR3 in DNA: TGTGCCAGCTCACCGGGACAGGGAACAGATACGCAGTATTTT.

The chain links TRBV27 to TRBJ2-1; TRBD2 might be the D (5 bases). There are 16 residues in the CDR3. Germline-derived CDR1 and CDR2 are MNHEY and SMNVEV (reference sequence). V was pared by 2 bases and J by 2 bases, with 13 bases between. The CDR3, as DNA: TGTGCCAGCAGTTTAAGGTTGGGAGTCACCTACAATGAGCAGTTCTTC. Translated, it gives CASSLRLGVTYNEQFF.